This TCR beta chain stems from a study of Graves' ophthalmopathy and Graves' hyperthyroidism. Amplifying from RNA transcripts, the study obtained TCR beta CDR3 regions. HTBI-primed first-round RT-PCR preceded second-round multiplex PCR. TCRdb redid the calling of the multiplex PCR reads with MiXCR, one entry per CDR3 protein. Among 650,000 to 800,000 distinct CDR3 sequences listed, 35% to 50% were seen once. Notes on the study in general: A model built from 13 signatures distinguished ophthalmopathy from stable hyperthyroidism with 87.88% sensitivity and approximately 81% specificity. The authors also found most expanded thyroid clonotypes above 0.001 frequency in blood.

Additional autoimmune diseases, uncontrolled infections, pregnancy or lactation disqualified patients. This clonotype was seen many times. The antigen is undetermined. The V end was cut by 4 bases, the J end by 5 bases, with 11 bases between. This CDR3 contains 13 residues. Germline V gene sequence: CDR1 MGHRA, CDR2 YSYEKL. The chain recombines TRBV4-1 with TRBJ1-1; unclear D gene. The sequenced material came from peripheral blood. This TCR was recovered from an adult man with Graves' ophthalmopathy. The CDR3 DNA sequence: TGCGCCAGCAGCCTCAAGAGGGAGACTGAAGCTTTCTTT. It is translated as CASSLKRETEAFF.